This entry concerns a single TCR beta chain. Its matching antigen is unknown. The germline V gene has CDR1 DFQATT and CDR2 SNEGSKA (reference sequence). The CDR3 extends over 14 amino acids. Deletions cut 2 bases from V and 5 bases from J, with 16 bases between. The sample belongs to a study of T-cell memory formation after mild COVID-19. At the level of the study: Clusters of TCRs were largely donor specific.

Study findings and constraints: Clones that contracted from day 15 to 85 had balanced CD4/CD8; later expanders were CD4+ biased.

Using constant-segment primers, 5'RACE produced TCR alpha and TCR beta cDNA libraries carrying sample barcodes and UMIs. TCRdb passed the 5' RACE reads through MiXCR, listing each CDR3 protein once. This table has 540,000 or so distinct CDR3 sequences, roughly 21% appearing once. The TCR was taken from an adult woman who had mild COVID-19 (a few samples of this study predate the infection). Cell type and time point are not known. The rearrangement links TRBV20-1 to TRBJ2-7, with a weak D call TRBD1 (5 bases). Input material: PBMCs or a T cell subset sorted from them (not recorded which). CDR3 in DNA: TGCAGTGCTAGAAAGCAGGGTTCTGCGGACGAGCAGTACTTC. Protein product: CSARKQGSADEQYF.